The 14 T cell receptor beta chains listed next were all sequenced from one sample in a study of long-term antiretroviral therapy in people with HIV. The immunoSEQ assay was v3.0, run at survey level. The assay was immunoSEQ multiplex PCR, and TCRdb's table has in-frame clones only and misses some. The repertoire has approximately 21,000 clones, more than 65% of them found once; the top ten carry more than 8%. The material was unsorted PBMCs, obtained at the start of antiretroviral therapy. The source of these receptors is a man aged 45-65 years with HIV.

CDR3 nucleotides: TGTGCCAGCTCCCCTACCCTGGATAGCGGATTTGAGCAGTTCTTC. Translating it yields CASSPTLDSGFEQFF. The J gene is TRBJ2-1, the V gene TRBV18; D might be TRBD2 (6 bases). This CDR3 region has 15 residues. Germline assignment: CDR1 KGHSH and CDR2 LQKENI. The V end lost 6 bases, the J end lost 9 bases, and 21 bases lay between the germline ends.

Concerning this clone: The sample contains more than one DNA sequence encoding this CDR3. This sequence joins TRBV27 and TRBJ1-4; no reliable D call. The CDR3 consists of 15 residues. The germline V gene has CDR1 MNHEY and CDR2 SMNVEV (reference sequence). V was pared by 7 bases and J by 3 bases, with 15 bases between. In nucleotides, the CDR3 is TGTGCCAGCAAAGTCCCGGGCGCTGCTAATGAAAAACTGTTTTTT. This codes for CASKVPGAANEKLFF.

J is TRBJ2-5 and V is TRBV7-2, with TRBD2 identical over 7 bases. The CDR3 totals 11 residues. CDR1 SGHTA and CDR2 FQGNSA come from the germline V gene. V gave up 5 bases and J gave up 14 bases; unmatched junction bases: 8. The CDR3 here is CASSQPGLLYF. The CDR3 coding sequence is TGTGCCAGCAGCCAGCCGGGACTACTTTACTTC.

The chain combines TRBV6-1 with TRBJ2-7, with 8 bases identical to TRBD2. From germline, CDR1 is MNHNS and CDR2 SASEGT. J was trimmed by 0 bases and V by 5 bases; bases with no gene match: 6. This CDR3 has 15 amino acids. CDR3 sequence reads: CASSSSGWLSYEQYF. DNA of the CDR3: TGTGCCAGCAGTTCTAGCGGGTGGCTCTCCTACGAGCAGTACTTC.

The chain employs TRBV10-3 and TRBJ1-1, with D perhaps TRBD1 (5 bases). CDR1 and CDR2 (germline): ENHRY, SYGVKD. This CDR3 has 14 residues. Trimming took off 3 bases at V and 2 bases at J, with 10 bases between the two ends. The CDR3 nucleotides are TGTGCCATCAGTGACCCGACAGCTAACACTGAAGCTTTCTTT. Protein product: CAISDPTANTEAFF.

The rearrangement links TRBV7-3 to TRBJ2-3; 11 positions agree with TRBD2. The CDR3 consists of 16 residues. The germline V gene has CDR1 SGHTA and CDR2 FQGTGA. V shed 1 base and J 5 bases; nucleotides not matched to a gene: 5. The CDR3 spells CASSLSSGLAGDTQYF. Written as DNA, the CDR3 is TGTGCCAGCAGCTTAAGCTCTGGACTAGCGGGAGATACGCAGTATTTT. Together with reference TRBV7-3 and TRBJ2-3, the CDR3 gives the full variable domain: GAGVSQTPSNKVTEKGKYVELRCDPISGHTALYWYRQSLGQGPEFLIYFQGTGAADDSGLPNDRFFAVRPEGSVSTLKIQRTERGDSAVYLCASSLSSGLAGDTQYFGPGTRLTVL.

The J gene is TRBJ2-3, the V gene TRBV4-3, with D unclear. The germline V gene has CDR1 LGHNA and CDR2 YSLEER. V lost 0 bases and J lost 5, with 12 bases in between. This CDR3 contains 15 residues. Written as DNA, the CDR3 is TGCGCCAGCAGCCAAGATATAAGGGCCGGAGATACGCAGTATTTT. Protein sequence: CASSQDIRAGDTQYF.

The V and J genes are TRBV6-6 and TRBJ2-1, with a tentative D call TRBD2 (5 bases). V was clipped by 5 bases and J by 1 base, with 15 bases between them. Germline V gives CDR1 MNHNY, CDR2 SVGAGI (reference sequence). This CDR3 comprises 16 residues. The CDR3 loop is CASSTPEGSSYNEQFF. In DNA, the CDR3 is TGTGCCAGCAGTACCCCCGAGGGTAGTTCCTACAATGAGCAGTTCTTC.

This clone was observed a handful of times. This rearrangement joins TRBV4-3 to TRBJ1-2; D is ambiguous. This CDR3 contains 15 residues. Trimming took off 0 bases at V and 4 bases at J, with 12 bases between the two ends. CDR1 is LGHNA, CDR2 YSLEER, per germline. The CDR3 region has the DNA TGCGCCAGCAGCCAAGATTGGGGAGCATTCTATGGCTACACCTTC. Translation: CASSQDWGAFYGYTF.

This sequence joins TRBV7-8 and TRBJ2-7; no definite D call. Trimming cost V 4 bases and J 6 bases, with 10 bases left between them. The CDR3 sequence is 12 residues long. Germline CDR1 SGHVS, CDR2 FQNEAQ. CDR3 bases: TGTGCCAGCAGCTCTCCCGGTGGCGAGCAGTACTTC. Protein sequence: CASSSPGGEQYF.

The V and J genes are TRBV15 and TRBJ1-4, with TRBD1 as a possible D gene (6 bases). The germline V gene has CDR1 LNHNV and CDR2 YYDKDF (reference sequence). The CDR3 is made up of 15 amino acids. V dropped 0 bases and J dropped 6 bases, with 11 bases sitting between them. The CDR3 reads CATSREGQGYEKLFF. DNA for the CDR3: TGTGCCACCAGCAGAGAGGGCCAGGGGTATGAAAAACTGTTTTTT. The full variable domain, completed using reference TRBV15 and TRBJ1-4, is DAMVIQNPRYQVTQFGKPVTLSCSQTLNHNVMYWYQQKSSQAPKLLFHYYDKDFNNEADTPDNFQSRRPNTSFCFLDIRSPGLGDTAMYLCATSREGQGYEKLFFGSGTQLSVL.

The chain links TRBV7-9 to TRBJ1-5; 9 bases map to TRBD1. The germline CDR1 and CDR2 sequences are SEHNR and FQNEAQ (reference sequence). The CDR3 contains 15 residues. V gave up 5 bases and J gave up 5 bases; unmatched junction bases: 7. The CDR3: CASSAGTGLDQPQHF. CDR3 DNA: TGTGCCAGCAGCGCAGGGACAGGGCTTGATCAGCCCCAGCATTTT.

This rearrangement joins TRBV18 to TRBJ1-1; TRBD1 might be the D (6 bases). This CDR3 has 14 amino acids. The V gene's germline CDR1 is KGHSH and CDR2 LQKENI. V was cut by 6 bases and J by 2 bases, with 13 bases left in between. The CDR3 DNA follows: TGTGCCAGCTCGCCCCGACAGGCCAACACTGAAGCTTTCTTT. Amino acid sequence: CASSPRQANTEAFF.

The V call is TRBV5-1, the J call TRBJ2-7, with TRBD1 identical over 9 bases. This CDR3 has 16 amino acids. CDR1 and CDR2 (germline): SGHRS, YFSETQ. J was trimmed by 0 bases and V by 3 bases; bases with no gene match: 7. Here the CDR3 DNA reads TGCGCCAGCAGCTGGGACAGGGTGTCCCCCTCCTACGAGCAGTACTTC. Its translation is CASSWDRVSPSYEQYF.